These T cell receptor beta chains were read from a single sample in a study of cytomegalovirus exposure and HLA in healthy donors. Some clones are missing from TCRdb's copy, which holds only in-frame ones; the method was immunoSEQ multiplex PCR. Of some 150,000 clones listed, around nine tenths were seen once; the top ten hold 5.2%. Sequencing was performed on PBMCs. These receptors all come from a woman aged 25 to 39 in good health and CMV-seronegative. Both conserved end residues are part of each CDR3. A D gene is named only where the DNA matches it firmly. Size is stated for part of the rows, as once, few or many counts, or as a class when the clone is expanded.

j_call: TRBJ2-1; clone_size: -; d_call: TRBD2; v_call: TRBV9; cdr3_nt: TGTGCCAGCAGCGTAGCTCCGGGAGGGCACAATGAGCAGTTCTTC; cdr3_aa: CASSVAPGGHNEQFF
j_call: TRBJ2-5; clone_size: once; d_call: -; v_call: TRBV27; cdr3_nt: TGTGCCAGCAGTTTAAGCCCGTGGAGGGCTCAAGAGACCCAGTACTTC; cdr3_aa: CASSLSPWRAQETQYF
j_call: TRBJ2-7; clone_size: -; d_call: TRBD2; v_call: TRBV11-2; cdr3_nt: TGTGCCAGCAGCCGCAGCGGGGGGAACTCCTACGAGCAGTACTTC; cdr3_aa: CASSRSGGNSYEQYF
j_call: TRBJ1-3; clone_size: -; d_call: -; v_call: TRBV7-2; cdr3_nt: TGTGCCAGCACCCTCCAGGGTGGAAACACCATATATTTT; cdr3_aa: CASTLQGGNTIYF
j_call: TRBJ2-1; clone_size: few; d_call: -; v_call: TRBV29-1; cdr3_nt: TGCAGCGTTGGGGGGACTCCCTCAGAGCAGTTCTTC; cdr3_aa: CSVGGTPSEQFF
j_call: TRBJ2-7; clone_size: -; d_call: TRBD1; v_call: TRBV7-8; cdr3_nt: TGTGCCAGCAGACCAAGTGGGGACAGATACTACGAGCAGTACTTC; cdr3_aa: CASRPSGDRYYEQYF
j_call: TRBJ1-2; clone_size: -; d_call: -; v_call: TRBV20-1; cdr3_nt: TGCAGTGCTAGAGACGACTATGGCTACACCTTC; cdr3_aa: CSARDDYGYTF
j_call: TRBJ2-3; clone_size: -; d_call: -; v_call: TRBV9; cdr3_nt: TGTGCCAGCAGCCCAGCAGGGATCAGCACAGATACGCAGTATTTT; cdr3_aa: CASSPAGISTDTQYF
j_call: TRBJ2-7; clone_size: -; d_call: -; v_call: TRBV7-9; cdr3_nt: TGTGCCAGCAGCCCTCACCCGACAGCTTACGAGCAGTACTTC; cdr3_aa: CASSPHPTAYEQYF
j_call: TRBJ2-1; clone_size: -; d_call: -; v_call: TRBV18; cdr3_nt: TGTGCCAGCTCAAAGGAGGCTGCGTACAATGAGCAGTTCTTC; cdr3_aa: CASSKEAAYNEQFF
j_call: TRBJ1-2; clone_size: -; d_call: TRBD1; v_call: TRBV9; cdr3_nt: TGTGCCAGCACCAAAGGGACAGGGGGCGCCAGCTATGGCTACACCTTC; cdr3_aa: CASTKGTGGASYGYTF
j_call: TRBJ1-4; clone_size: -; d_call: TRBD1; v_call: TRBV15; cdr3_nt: TGTGCCACCAGCAGAGCGGGACAGATGAATGAAAAACTGTTTTTT; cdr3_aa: CATSRAGQMNEKLFF
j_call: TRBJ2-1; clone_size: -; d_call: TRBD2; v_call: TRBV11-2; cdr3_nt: TGTGCCAGCAACCGACTAGCGGGAAATGCCCACAATGAGCAGTTCTTC; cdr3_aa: CASNRLAGNAHNEQFF
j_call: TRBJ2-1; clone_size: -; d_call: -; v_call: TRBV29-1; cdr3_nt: TGCAGCGTTGACCAGGGGGGTGGTGAGCAGTTCTTC; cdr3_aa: CSVDQGGGEQFF
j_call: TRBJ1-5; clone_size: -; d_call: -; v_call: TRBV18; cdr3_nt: TGTGCCAGCTCACCCTCACAGGTCGGACAGCCCCAGCATTTT; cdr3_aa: CASSPSQVGQPQHF
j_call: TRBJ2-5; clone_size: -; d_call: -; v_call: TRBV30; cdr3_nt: TGTGCCTGGAGTGTACTGGGGAGGGAGACCCAGTACTTC; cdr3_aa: CAWSVLGRETQYF
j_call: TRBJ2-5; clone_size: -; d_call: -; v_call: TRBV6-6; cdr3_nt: TGTGCCAGCAGGAAGACAGGTGACCAAGAGACCCAGTACTTC; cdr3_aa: CASRKTGDQETQYF
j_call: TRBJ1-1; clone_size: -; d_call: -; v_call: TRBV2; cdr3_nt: TGTGCCAGCGGATCAGGGGAGGGCACTGAAGCTTTCTTT; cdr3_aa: CASGSGEGTEAFF
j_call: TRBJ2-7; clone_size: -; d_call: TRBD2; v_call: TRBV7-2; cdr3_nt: TGTGCCAGCAGCTCATCCCGACTAGCGGGAGTCGCCTTCTACGAGCAGTACTTC; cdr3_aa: CASSSSRLAGVAFYEQYF
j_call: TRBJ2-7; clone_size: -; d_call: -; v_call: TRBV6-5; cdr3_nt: TGTGCCAGCAGTTACTCCCAGGGGTTATACGAGCAGTACTTC; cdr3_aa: CASSYSQGLYEQYF
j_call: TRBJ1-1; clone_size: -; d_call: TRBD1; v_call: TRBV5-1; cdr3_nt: TGCGCCAGCAGCTACCGACAGGGGGAAGCTTTCTTT; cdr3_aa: CASSYRQGEAFF
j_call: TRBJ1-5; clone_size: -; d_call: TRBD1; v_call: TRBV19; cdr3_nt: TGTGCCAGTAGTAGCTGGACAGGCGGGAATCAGCCCCAGCATTTT; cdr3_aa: CASSSWTGGNQPQHF
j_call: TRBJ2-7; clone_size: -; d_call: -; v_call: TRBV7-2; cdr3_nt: TGTGCCAGCAGCTTTAGCGGACCGAGCTCCTACGAGCAGTACTTC; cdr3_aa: CASSFSGPSSYEQYF
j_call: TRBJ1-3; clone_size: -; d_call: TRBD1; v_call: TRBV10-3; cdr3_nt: TGTGCCATCAGTGAGAACCGGGACAGGGCAAAGGGTCCCATATATTTT; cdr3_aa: CAISENRDRAKGPIYF
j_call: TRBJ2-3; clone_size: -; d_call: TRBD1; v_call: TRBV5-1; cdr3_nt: TGCGCCAGCAGCTTGGGACAGGGGGCGGGAGATACGCAGTATTTT; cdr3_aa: CASSLGQGAGDTQYF
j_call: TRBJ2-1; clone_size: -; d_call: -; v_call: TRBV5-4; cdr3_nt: TGTGCCAGCAGCTCGAGGCAGACTAGTAGTCTGTTCTTC; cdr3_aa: CASSSRQTSSLFF
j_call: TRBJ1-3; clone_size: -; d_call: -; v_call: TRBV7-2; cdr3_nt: TGTGCCAGCAGCGGGCAGACTGGAAACACCATATATTTT; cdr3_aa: CASSGQTGNTIYF
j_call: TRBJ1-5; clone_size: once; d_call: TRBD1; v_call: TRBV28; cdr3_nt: TGTGCCAGCAGTTTAGGGACAGGGGTAAGCAATCAGCCCCAGCATTTT; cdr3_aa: CASSLGTGVSNQPQHF